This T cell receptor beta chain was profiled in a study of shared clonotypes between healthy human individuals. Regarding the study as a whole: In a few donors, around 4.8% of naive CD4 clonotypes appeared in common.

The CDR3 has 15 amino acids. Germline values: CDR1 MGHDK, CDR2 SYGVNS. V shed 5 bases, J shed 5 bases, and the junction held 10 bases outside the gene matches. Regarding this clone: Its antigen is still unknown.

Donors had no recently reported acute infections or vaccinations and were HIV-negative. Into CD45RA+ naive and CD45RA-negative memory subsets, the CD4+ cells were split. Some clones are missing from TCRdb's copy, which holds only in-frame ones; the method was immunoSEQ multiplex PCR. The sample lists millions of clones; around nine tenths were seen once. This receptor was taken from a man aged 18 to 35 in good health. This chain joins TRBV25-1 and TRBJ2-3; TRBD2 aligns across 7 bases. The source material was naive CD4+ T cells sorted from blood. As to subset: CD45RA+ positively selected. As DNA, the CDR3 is TGTGCCAGCAGTCTCCCCGGGACTAAAGAAGATACGCAGTATTTT. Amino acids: CASSLPGTKEDTQYF.